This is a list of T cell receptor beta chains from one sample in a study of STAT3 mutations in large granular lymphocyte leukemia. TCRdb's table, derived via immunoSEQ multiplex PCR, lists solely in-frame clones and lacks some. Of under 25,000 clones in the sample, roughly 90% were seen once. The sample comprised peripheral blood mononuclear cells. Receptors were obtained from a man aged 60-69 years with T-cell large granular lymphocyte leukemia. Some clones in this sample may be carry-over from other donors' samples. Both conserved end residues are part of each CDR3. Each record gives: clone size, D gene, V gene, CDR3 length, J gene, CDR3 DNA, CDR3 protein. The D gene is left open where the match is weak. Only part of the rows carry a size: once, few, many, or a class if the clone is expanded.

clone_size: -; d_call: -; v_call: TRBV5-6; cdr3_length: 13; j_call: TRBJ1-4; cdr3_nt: TGTGCCAGCAGCGGACCTCCTAGGGAAAAACTGTTTTTT; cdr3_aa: CASSGPPREKLFF
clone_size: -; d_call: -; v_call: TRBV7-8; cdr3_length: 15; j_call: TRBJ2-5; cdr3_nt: TGTGCCAGCAGCCCCGCCGGCAGGGCACAAGAGACCCAGTACTTC; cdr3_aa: CASSPAGRAQETQYF
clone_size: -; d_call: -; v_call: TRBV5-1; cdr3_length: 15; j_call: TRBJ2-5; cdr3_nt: TGCGCCAGCAGCTTGGCGGAGCTACCACAGGGACCCCAGTACTTC; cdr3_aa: CASSLAELPQGPQYF
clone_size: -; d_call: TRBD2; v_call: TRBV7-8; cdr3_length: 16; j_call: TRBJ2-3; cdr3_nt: TGTGCCAGCAGCACGCTAGGCGGGAGGAAGTCAGATACGCAGTATTTT; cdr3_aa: CASSTLGGRKSDTQYF
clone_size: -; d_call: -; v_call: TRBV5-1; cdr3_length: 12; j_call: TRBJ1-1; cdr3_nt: TGCGCCAGCAGCGCTGGTAACACTGAAGCTTTCTTT; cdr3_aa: CASSAGNTEAFF
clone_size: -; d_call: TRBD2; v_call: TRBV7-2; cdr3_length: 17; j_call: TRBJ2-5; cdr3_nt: TGTGCCAGCAGCTCCGGGACTAGCGGGAGGGCCAGGGAGACCCAGTACTTC; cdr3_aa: CASSSGTSGRARETQYF
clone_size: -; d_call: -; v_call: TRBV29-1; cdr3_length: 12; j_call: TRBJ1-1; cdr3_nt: TGCAGCGGCGGCCGGGCCCCAGGGCCGGCTTTCTTT; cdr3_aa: CSGGRAPGPAFF
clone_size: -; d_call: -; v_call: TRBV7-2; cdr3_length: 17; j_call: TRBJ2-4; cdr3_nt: TGTGCCAGCAGCTCGGACCGAACTGAGTCAGCCAAAAACATTCAGTACTTC; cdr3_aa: CASSSDRTESAKNIQYF
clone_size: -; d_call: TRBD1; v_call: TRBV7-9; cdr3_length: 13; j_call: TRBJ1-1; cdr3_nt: TGTGCCAGCAGGACCGGGACAGGGTCTGGAGCTTTCTTT; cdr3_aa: CASRTGTGSGAFF
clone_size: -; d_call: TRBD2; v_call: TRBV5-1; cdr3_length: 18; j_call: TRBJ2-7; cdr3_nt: TGCGCCAGCAGCTTACGATCCCCCACTAGCGGGAGAGCCTACGAGCAGTACTTC; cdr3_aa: CASSLRSPTSGRAYEQYF
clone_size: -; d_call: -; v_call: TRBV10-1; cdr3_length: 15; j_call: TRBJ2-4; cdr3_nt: TGCGCCACCACTCGGTGGGGGTTTGGCAAAAACATTCAGTACTTC; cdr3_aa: CATTRWGFGKNIQYF
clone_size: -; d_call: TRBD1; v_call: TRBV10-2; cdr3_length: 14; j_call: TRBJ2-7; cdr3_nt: TGCGCCACATGGATCTTGACAGGGATCAACGAGCAGTACTTC; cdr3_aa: CATWILTGINEQYF
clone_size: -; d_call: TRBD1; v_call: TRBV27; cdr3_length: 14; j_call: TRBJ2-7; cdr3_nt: TGTGCCAGCAGTGGACAGGATTCTTCCTACGAGCAGTACTTC; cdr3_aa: CASSGQDSSYEQYF
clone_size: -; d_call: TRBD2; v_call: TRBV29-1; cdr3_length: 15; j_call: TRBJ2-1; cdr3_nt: TGCAGCGTCCGAGGACTAGCGGGGAATAACAATGAGCAGTTCTTC; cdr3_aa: CSVRGLAGNNNEQFF
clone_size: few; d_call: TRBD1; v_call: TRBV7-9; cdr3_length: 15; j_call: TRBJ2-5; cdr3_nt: TGTGCCAGCAGCTTAGTGGGGACAGGGCAAGAGACCCAGTACTTC; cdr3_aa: CASSLVGTGQETQYF
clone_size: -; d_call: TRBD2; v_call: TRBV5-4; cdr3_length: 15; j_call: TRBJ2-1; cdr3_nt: TGTGCCAGCAGCTCCCGACTAGCGAAGGGTAATGAGCAGTTCTTC; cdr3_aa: CASSSRLAKGNEQFF
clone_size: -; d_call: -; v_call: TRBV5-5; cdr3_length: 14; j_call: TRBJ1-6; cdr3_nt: TGTGCCAGCAGCTCTGGGTTTTATAATTCACCCCTCCACTTT; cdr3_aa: CASSSGFYNSPLHF
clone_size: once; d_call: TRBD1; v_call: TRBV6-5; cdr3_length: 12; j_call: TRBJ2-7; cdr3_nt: TGTGCCAGCGGACAGGGGAGGAACGAGCAGTACTTC; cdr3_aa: CASGQGRNEQYF
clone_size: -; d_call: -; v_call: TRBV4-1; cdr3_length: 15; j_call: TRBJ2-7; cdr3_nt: TGCGCCAGCAGCCCTAGTGAACTAGCTGGAGGCGAGCAGTACTTC; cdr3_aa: CASSPSELAGGEQYF
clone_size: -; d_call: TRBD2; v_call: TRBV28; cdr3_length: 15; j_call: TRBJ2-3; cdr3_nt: TGTGCCAGCAGTTCGACTAGCGGGAGCACAGATACGCAGTATTTT; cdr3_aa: CASSSTSGSTDTQYF
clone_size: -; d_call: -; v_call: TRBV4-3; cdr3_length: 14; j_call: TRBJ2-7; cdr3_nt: TGCGCCAGCAGCCAAGATGTCCGAGCCTACGAGCAGTACTTC; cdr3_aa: CASSQDVRAYEQYF
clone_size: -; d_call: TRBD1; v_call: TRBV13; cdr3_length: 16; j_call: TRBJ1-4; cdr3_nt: TGTGCCAGCAGCTCGTCTAGACAGGGTGGTTCTGAAAAACTGTTTTTT; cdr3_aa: CASSSSRQGGSEKLFF
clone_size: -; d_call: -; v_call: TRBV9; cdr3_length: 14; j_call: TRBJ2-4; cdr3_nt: TGTGCCAGCAGCGTTGACGGGGTGGTAAACATTCAGTACTTC; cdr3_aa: CASSVDGVVNIQYF
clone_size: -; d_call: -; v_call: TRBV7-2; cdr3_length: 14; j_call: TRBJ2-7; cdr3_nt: TGTGCCAGCACCCCCAACAGCATCCCCTACGAGCAGTACTTC; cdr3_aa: CASTPNSIPYEQYF
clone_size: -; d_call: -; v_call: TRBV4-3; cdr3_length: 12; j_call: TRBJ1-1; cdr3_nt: TGCGCCAGCAGCCAAGGACAGACTGAAGCTTTCTTT; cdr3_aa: CASSQGQTEAFF
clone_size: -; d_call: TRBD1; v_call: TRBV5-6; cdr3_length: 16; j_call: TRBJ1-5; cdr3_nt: TGTGCCAGCAGCGCGTGGACAGGGAGTTTTGATCAGCCCCAGCATTTT; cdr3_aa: CASSAWTGSFDQPQHF
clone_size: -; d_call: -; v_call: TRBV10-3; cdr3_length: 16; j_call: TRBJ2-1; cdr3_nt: TGTGCCATCAGTGACGACGGCGGAAGCTCCTACAATGAGCAGTTCTTC; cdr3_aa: CAISDDGGSSYNEQFF
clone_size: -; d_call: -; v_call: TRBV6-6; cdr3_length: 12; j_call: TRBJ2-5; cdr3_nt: TGTGCCAGCAGTGGCGGGGCAGTCAGCACGTACTTC; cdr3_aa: CASSGGAVSTYF
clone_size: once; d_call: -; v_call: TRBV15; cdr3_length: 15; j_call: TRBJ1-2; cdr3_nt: TGTGCCACCAGCAGAGCCACCCCATTGGACTATGGCTACACCTTC; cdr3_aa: CATSRATPLDYGYTF
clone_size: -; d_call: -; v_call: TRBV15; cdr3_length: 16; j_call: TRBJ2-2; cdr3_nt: TGTGCCACCAGCAGAGCTAGGACGGAGCCCACCGGGGAGCTGTTTTTT; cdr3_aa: CATSRARTEPTGELFF
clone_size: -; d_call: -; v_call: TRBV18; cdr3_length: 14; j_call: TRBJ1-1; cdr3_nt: TGTGCCAGCTCACTGGGAGGGTGGAACACTGAAGCTTTCTTT; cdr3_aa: CASSLGGWNTEAFF
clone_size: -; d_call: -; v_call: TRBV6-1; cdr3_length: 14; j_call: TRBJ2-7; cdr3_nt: TGTGCCAGCAAAGTACGGCCACTGGGCTACGAGCAGTACTTC; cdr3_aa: CASKVRPLGYEQYF
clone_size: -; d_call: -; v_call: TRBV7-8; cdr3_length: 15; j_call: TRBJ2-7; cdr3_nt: TGTGCCAGCAGCGCTCTAGCGCTAAGCTCCTACGAGCAGTACTTC; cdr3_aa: CASSALALSSYEQYF
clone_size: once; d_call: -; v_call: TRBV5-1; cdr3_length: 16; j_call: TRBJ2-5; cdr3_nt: TGCGCCAGCAGCTTAAATCAGGGTAGGGTACAAGAGACCCAGTACTTC; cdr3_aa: CASSLNQGRVQETQYF